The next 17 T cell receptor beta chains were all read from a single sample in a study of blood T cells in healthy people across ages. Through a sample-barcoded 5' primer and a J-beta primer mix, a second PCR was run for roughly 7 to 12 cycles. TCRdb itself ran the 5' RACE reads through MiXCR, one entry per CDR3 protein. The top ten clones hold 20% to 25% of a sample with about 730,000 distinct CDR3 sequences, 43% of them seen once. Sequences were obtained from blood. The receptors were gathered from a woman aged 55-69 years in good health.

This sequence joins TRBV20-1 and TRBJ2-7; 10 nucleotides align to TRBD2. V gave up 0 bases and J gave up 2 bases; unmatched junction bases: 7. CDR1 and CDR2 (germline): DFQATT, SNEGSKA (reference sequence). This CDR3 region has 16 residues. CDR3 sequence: CSARDTGLAVTYEQYF. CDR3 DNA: TGCAGTGCTAGAGATACCGGACTAGCGGTAACCTACGAGCAGTACTTC.

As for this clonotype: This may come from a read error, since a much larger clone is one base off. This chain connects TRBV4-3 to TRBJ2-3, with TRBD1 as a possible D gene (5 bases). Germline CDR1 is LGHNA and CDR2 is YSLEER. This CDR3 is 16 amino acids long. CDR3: CASSQGPGPNTETQYF. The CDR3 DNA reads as TGCGCCAGCAGCCAAGGGCCAGGGCCCAACACAGAGACGCAGTATTTT.

The CDR3 protein is CAISGTGKGAYNEQYF. The CDR3 DNA reads as TGTGCCATCAGTGGGACAGGAAAGGGAGCCTACAATGAGCAGTACTTC. This chain connects TRBV10-3 to TRBJ2-1; 7 nucleotides align to TRBD1. The DNA end lines up better with TRBJ2-7; the J call may be wrong. The V gene's germline CDR1 is ENHRY and CDR2 SYGVKD. This CDR3 has 16 residues.

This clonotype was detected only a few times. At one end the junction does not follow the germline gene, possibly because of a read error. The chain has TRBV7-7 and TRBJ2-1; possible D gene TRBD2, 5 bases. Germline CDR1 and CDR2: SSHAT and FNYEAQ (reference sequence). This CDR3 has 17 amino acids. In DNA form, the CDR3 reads TGTGCTAGCAGCCTTAAGACACCGGGAAGCGTGTACAATGAGCAGTTCTTC. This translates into CASSLKTPGSVYNEQFF.

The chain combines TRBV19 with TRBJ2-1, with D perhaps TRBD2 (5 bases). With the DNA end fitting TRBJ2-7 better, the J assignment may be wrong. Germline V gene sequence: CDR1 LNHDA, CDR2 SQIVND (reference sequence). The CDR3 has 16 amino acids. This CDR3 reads CASSTSRVSSYNEQYF. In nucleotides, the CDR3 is TGTGCCAGTAGTACCTCGAGGGTCAGCTCCTACAATGAGCAGTACTTC.

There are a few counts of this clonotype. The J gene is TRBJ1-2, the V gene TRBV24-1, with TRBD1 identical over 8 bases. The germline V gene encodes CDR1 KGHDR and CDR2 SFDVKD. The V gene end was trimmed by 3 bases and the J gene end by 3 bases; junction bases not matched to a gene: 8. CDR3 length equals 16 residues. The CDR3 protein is CATSDPKGQGDYGYTF. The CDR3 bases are TGTGCCACCAGTGATCCGAAAGGACAGGGCGACTATGGCTACACCTTC.

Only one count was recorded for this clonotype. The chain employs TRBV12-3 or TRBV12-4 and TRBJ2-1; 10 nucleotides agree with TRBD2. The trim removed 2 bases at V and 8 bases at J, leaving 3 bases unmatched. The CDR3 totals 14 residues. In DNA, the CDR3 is TGTGCCAGCAGTTTAAGCGGGGGGGCTTATGAGCAGTTCTTC. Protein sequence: CASSLSGGAYEQFF.

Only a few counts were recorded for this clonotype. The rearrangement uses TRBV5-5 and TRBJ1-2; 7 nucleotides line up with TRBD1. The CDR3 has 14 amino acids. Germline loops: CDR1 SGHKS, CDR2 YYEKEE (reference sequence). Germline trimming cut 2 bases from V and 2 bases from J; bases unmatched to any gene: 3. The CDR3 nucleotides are TGTGCCAGCAGCTTACCGGACAGGAACTATGGCTACACCTTC. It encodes CASSLPDRNYGYTF.

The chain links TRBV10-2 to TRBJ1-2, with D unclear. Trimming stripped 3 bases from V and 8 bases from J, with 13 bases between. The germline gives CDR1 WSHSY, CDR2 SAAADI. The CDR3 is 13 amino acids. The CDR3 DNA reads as TGCGCCAGCAGTGACGTCGGGGTTGCGGGCTACACCTTC. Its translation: CASSDVGVAGYTF.

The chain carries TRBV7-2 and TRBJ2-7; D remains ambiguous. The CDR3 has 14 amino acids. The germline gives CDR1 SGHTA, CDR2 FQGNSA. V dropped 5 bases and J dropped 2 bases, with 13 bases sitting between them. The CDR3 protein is CASSRPSLAYEQYF. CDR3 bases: TGTGCCAGCAGCCGACCCTCTCTGGCCTACGAGCAGTACTTC.

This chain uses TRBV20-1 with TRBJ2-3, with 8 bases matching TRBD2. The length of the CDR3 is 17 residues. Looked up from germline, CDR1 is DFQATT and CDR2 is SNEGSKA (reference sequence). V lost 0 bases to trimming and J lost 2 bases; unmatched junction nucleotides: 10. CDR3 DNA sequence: TGCAGTGCTAGAGATCGGTTGGGCGGGGGGTTCACAGATACGCAGTATTTT. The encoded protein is CSARDRLGGGFTDTQYF.

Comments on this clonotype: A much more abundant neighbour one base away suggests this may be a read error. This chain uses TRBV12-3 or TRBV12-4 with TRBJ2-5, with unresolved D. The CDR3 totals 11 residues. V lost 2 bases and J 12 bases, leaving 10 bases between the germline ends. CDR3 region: CASSLTEVEYF. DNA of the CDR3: TGTGCCAGCAGTTTAACCGAAGTGGAGTACTTC.

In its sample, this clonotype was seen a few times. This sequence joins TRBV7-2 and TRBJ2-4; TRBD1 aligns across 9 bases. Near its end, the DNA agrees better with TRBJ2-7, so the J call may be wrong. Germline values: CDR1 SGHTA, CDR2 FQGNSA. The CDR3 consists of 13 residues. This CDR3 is CASSAGQGFEQYF. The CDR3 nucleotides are TGTGCCAGCAGCGCGGGACAGGGATTCGAGCAGTACTTC.

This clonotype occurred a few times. The DNA of the CDR3 is TGCAGTGCTGCCGATAGCGGGAGGGCCTCCTACGAGCAGTACTTC. This encodes CSAADSGRASYEQYF. The chain couples TRBV20-1 to TRBJ2-7, with 11 bases aligning to TRBD2. With 5 bases clipped from V and 0 bases from J, the junction kept 6 bases outside the gene matches. The germline CDR1 and CDR2 sequences are DFQATT and SNEGSKA (reference sequence). The CDR3 runs 15 residues.

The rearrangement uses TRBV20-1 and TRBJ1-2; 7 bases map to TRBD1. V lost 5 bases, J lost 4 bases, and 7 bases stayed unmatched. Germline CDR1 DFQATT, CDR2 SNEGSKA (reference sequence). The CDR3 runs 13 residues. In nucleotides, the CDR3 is TGCAGTGCTCCGAGGGGGCAGGGCTATGGCTACACCTTC. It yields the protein CSAPRGQGYGYTF.

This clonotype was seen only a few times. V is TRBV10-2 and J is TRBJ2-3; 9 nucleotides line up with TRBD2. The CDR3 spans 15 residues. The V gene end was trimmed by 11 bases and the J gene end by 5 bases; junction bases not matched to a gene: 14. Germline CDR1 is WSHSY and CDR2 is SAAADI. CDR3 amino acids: CACTERGAHGDTQYF. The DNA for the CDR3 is TGCGCCTGCACCGAGCGGGGGGCGCATGGAGATACGCAGTATTTT.

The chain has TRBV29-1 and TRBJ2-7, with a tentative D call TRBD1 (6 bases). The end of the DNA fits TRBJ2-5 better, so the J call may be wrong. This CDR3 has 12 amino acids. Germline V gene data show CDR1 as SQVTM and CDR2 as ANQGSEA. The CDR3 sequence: CSAYRVKETQYF. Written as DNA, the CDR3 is TGCAGCGCCTACAGGGTGAAAGAGACCCAGTACTTC.